These 32 T cell receptor beta chains were all obtained from the same sample, sequenced in a study of response to subunit inactivated influenza vaccine. Via MiXCR, TCRdb re-called the RT-PCR reads, giving one row per CDR3 protein. The sample includes approximately 530,000 distinct CDR3 sequences, about 8% of them seen just once. Sequenced material: PBMCs from blood, taken less than 30 months after vaccination. The source is a man aged 50 to 75 who received an inactivated influenza vaccine.

The rearrangement joins TRBV12-3 or TRBV12-4 to TRBJ2-7; perhaps D is TRBD1 or TRBD2 (5 bases each). Trimming took 6 bases from V and 3 from J, leaving 15 bases between them. This CDR3 is built from 14 residues. CDR3 sequence: CASRRDGVDYEQYF. The CDR3 DNA sequence: TGTGCCAGCAGACGGGACGGGGTCGACTACGAGCAGTACTTC.

On this clonotype itself: The junction differs from germline at one of its ends, possibly a read error. The chain carries TRBV4-3 and TRBJ2-6, with D maybe TRBD1 (5 bases). The CDR3 sequence is 18 residues long. Germline lookup yields CDR1 LGHNA and CDR2 YSLEER. The CDR3 region is CASSQDPGFSSGANVLTF. The CDR3 coding sequence is TGCGCCAGCAGCCAAGATCCAGGGTTCTCCTCTGGGGCCAACGTACTGACTTTC.

The chain employs TRBV3-1 and TRBJ2-2; weak D call: TRBD1 (6 bases). CDR1 and CDR2 (germline): LGHDT, YNNKEL (reference sequence). V lost 2 bases and J 1 base, leaving 8 bases between the germline ends. CDR3 length: 15 amino acids. The CDR3 region is CASSQWGQNTGELFF. CDR3 coding DNA: TGTGCCAGCAGCCAATGGGGGCAGAACACCGGGGAGCTGTTTTTT.

There are many counts of this clonotype. The V and J genes are TRBV5-6 and TRBJ2-1, with D tentatively TRBD1 (6 bases). This CDR3 is built from 12 residues. V dropped 4 bases and J dropped 9 bases, with 11 bases sitting between them. Germline values: CDR1 SGHDT, CDR2 YYEEEE. As DNA, the CDR3 is TGTGCCAGCAGCCCACAGGGTGTTGAGCAGTTCTTC. It encodes CASSPQGVEQFF.

The V gene is TRBV12-3 or TRBV12-4, the J gene TRBJ2-2; the D gene is possibly TRBD1 (5 bases). The CDR3 runs to 15 residues. Trimming stripped 6 bases from V and 2 bases from J, with 13 bases between. CDR3 in amino acids: CASRPQTANTGELFF. The DNA of the CDR3 is TGTGCCAGCAGGCCACAGACAGCTAACACCGGGGAGCTGTTTTTT.

This chain connects TRBV12-3 or TRBV12-4 to TRBJ2-7, with a tentative D call TRBD2 (6 bases). The CDR3 has 15 amino acids. Trimming removed 3 bases from V and 2 bases from J, with 14 bases in between. In DNA form, the CDR3 reads TGTGCCAGCAGTTTCGGGTGGGAGGCCCCCTACGAGCAGTACTTC. Residues: CASSFGWEAPYEQYF.

In its sample, this clonotype was seen many times. The chain combines TRBV7-2 with TRBJ2-2, with a tentative D call TRBD1 (6 bases). The CDR3 runs 15 residues. V was pared by 5 bases and J by 1 base, with 11 bases between. CDR1 and CDR2 from the germline V gene are SGHTA and FQGNSA. The CDR3 region has the DNA TGTGCCAGCAGCCTATGGGGACAGAACACCGGGGAGCTGTTTTTT. Translated: CASSLWGQNTGELFF.

There are a few counts of this clonotype. The chain uses TRBV7-9 and TRBJ1-1; TRBD1 aligns across 7 bases. The J segment lost 1 base and the V segment lost 4 bases, leaving 9 bases of the junction unmatched. The CDR3 has 16 residues. CDR1 is SEHNR and CDR2 is FQNEAQ in the germline V gene (reference sequence). The CDR3 DNA reads as TGTGCCAGCAGCTCCCCCGTGGGGACAGAGAACACTGAAGCTTTCTTT. Translating it yields CASSSPVGTENTEAFF.

This clonotype was seen ten or more times. J is TRBJ2-1 and V is TRBV4-1, with no clear D. V dropped 0 bases and J dropped 2 bases, with 8 bases sitting between them. In germline, CDR1 is MGHRA, CDR2 YSYEKL. The CDR3 consists of 15 residues. The CDR3 DNA reads as TGCGCCAGCAGCCAAGATGGCATAGCCTACAATGAGCAGTTCTTC. It codes for CASSQDGIAYNEQFF.

The chain employs TRBV5-1 and TRBJ2-1; TRBD2 might be the D (6 bases). The CDR3 totals 14 residues. V lost 4 bases to trimming and J lost 3 bases, with 11 bases between them. Germline V gives CDR1 SGHRS, CDR2 YFSETQ. This CDR3 is CASSIGGLYNEQFF. Written as DNA, the CDR3 is TGCGCCAGCAGCATCGGGGGTCTCTACAATGAGCAGTTCTTC.

This clonotype was recorded at least ten times. The J gene is TRBJ1-6, the V gene TRBV14, with D unresolved. V was trimmed by 3 bases and J by 3 bases, leaving 9 bases between them. The CDR3 has 15 amino acids. Looked up from germline, CDR1 is SGHDN and CDR2 is FVKESK. The CDR3 coding sequence is TGTGCCAGCAGCCAGTTCGGGAACTATAATTCACCCCTCCACTTT. This codes for CASSQFGNYNSPLHF. Complete variable domain (other parts from reference TRBV14 and TRBJ1-6): EAGVTQFPSHSVIEKGQTVTLRCDPISGHDNLYWYRRVMGKEIKFLLHFVKESKQDESGMPNNRFLAERTGGTYSTLKVQPAELEDSGVYFCASSQFGNYNSPLHFGNGTRLTVT.

At least ten counts were recorded for this clonotype. The chain is built from TRBV6-5 and TRBJ1-4; D unresolved. V gave up 0 bases and J gave up 4 bases, with 6 bases separating them. This CDR3 comprises 14 residues. Germline V gene data show CDR1 as MNHEY and CDR2 as SVGAGI. The CDR3 protein is CASSYSGFNEKLFF. The CDR3, as DNA: TGTGCCAGCAGTTACTCGGGATTTAATGAAAAACTGTTTTTT.

The table lists this clonotype with many counts. The chain couples TRBV5-1 to TRBJ2-7; no clear D. V shed 0 bases and J shed 0 bases, with 7 bases lying between them. Germline CDR1 reads SGHRS; CDR2 reads YFSETQ. The CDR3 is made up of 14 amino acids. CDR3 sequence: CASSLVESSYEQYF. CDR3 nucleotides: TGCGCCAGCAGCTTGGTGGAAAGCTCCTACGAGCAGTACTTC.

This clonotype was found many times. The chain employs TRBV20-1 and TRBJ2-5, with 10 bases fitting TRBD2. Germline trimming cut 0 bases from V and 5 bases from J; bases unmatched to any gene: 6. The germline gives CDR1 DFQATT, CDR2 SNEGSKA (reference sequence). The CDR3 totals 15 residues. CDR3 coding DNA: TGCAGTGCTAGAGATCTAGCGGGAGAATTGGAGACCCAGTACTTC. Its translation: CSARDLAGELETQYF.

This clonotype was observed many times. The gene calls are TRBV6-5 and TRBJ1-6; D is undetermined. V was trimmed by 3 bases and J by 7 bases, leaving 4 bases between them. CDR1 and CDR2 from the germline V gene are MNHEY and SVGAGI. CDR3 length equals 12 residues. CDR3 sequence: CASSYANSPLHF. DNA of the CDR3: TGTGCCAGCAGTTATGCGAATTCACCCCTCCACTTT.

This clonotype was seen more than once but under ten times. This chain connects TRBV7-8 to TRBJ1-1, with a possible D match to TRBD1 (6 bases). Trimming removed 1 base from V and 8 bases from J, with 14 bases in between. CDR1 is SGHVS and CDR2 is FQNEAQ in the germline V gene. This CDR3 comprises 14 residues. CDR3 loop: CASSLDRAGAEAFF. Written as DNA, the CDR3 is TGTGCCAGCAGCTTAGACAGGGCGGGGGCCGAAGCTTTCTTT.

This clonotype was seen a handful of times. This chain joins TRBV7-9 and TRBJ2-1; D ambiguous. This CDR3 spans 11 amino acids. Trimming stripped 7 bases from V and 16 bases from J, with 17 bases between. CDR1 and CDR2 (germline): SEHNR, FQNEAQ (reference sequence). In DNA form, the CDR3 reads TGTGCCAGCACCCAGACGGGCCCCCCATTCTTC. It codes for CASTQTGPPFF.

At least ten counts were recorded for this clonotype. This chain uses TRBV5-6 with TRBJ1-1; D is unclear. Trimming stripped 0 bases from V and 6 bases from J, with 12 bases between. CDR1 and CDR2 (germline): SGHDT, YYEEEE. The CDR3 is made up of 14 amino acids. The CDR3 DNA reads as TGTGCCAGCAGCTTGGGCAGTGTTAGGGCTGAAGCTTTCTTT. This gives the protein CASSLGSVRAEAFF.

This clonotype was detected many times. The chain has TRBV6-2 or TRBV6-3 and TRBJ2-7; 7 bases match TRBD1. This CDR3 contains 13 residues. The germline CDR1 and CDR2 sequences are MNHEY and SVGEGT. With V trimmed by 6 bases and J by 4 bases, 6 bases remained unmatched. The CDR3 coding sequence is TGTGCCAGCAGCCGGACAGGTCGATACGAGCAGTACTTC. Protein sequence: CASSRTGRYEQYF.

This clonotype showed up just a few times. The chain has TRBV15 and TRBJ1-1; no clear D. Trimming pared 0 bases from V and 2 bases from J, leaving 7 bases between. The CDR3 spans 14 residues. Per the germline V gene, CDR1 is LNHNV and CDR2 is YYDKDF (reference sequence). CDR3 DNA sequence: TGTGCCACCAGCAGAGATCAGTTTAACACTGAAGCTTTCTTT. Translating it yields CATSRDQFNTEAFF.

The chain uses TRBV20-1 and TRBJ2-5; TRBD1 matches at 7 bases. The CDR3 is 17 amino acids. Germline V gives CDR1 DFQATT, CDR2 SNEGSKA (reference sequence). The J segment lost 5 bases and the V segment lost 0 bases, leaving 15 bases of the junction unmatched. The CDR3 sequence: CSARDPTQGLLAETQYF. The CDR3 DNA follows: TGCAGTGCTAGAGACCCTACACAGGGGCTTTTGGCCGAGACCCAGTACTTC.

The chain links TRBV20-1 to TRBJ2-3; 9 bases fit TRBD2. The V and J ends lost 5 bases and 2 bases, in that order; junction bases with no gene match: 11. The germline CDR1 and CDR2 sequences are DFQATT and SNEGSKA (reference sequence). The CDR3 is 16 residues long. This chain's CDR3 is CSAWTPSGNSTDTQYF. DNA of the CDR3: TGCAGTGCTTGGACCCCTAGCGGGAATTCCACAGATACGCAGTATTTT.

The table lists this clonotype with many counts. The chain links TRBV12-3 or TRBV12-4 to TRBJ1-4; D is unclear. Trimming left V 1 base short and J 8 bases short, with 8 bases between. The CDR3 loop spans 13 amino acids. The CDR3 spells CASSLGELEKLFF. The CDR3 nucleotides are TGTGCCAGCAGTTTAGGGGAACTGGAAAAACTGTTTTTT.

In this sample, this clonotype turned up many times. The rearrangement links TRBV10-3 to TRBJ2-1; TRBD2 aligns across 12 bases. The V segment lost 4 bases and the J segment 5 bases; nucleotides outside the gene matches: 6. Germline assignment: CDR1 ENHRY and CDR2 SYGVKD. This CDR3 is 16 amino acids long. The CDR3 coding sequence is TGTGCCATCAGTGGCACCGGACTAGCGGGGAACAATGAGCAGTTCTTC. This sequence encodes CAISGTGLAGNNEQFF.

In DNA, the CDR3 is TGTGCCGGATACCCCGACTTGGCTGGCTACACCTTC. Its protein is CAGYPDLAGYTF. This chain uses TRBV2 with TRBJ1-2; D call uncertain. The CDR3 is made up of 12 amino acids. V was cut by 11 bases and J by 7 bases, with 17 bases left in between. Germline CDR1 reads SNHLY; CDR2 reads FYNNEI.

This clonotype was seen at least ten times. The J gene is TRBJ2-7, the V gene TRBV5-1; 8 positions match TRBD1. The ends lost 4 bases at V and 2 bases at J; junction bases unmatched: 11. Germline assignment: CDR1 SGHRS and CDR2 YFSETQ. CDR3 length: 16 amino acids. The CDR3 loop reads CASSTDGQGFAYEQYF. CDR3 nucleotide sequence: TGCGCCAGCAGCACGGACGGACAGGGTTTCGCCTACGAGCAGTACTTC.

This clonotype was picked up many times. The rearrangement joins TRBV12-3 or TRBV12-4 to TRBJ2-1; maybe TRBD2 (6 bases). The CDR3 extends over 14 amino acids. The V gene lost 6 bases and the J gene lost 0 bases, with 9 bases spanning the gap. CDR3 residues: CASSGTLSYNEQFF. The CDR3 DNA follows: TGTGCCAGCAGCGGGACTCTCTCCTACAATGAGCAGTTCTTC.

In this sample, this clonotype turned up many times. The rearrangement uses TRBV6-2 or TRBV6-3 and TRBJ1-1, with D uncertain. Trimming cost V 9 bases and J 0 bases, with 8 bases left between them. The CDR3 has 12 amino acids. CDR1 MNHEY and CDR2 SVGEGT come from the germline V gene. The CDR3 coding sequence is TGTGCCAGTATAGGTATGAACACTGAAGCTTTCTTT. Protein: CASIGMNTEAFF.

This clonotype was seen a handful of times. The V call is TRBV28, the J call TRBJ1-2, with 9 bases lining up with TRBD1. Germline lookup yields CDR1 MDHEN and CDR2 SYDVKM. J lost 8 bases, V lost 5 bases, and 6 bases had no gene match. This CDR3 spans 13 amino acids. CDR3 loop: CASSQGTGNGYTF. The CDR3 DNA reads as TGTGCCAGCAGTCAAGGGACAGGGAACGGCTACACCTTC.

The gene calls are TRBV12-3 or TRBV12-4 and TRBJ2-7; TRBD2 might be the D (5 bases). The CDR3 totals 13 residues. V lost 4 bases and J lost 6, with 13 bases in between. The CDR3 loop is CASSSPGIGEQYF. DNA for the CDR3: TGTGCCAGCAGTTCTCCGGGGATAGGCGAGCAGTACTTC.

This clonotype was seen a handful of times. The chain couples TRBV29-1 to TRBJ1-1; TRBD1 might be the D (6 bases). This CDR3 has 13 residues. Trimming stripped 2 bases from V and 5 bases from J, with 12 bases between. The germline gives CDR1 SQVTM, CDR2 ANQGSEA. The CDR3 nucleotides are TGCAGCGTTGAACCCGGACAGCGAACTGAAGCTTTCTTT. This codes for CSVEPGQRTEAFF.

The chain is built from TRBV3-1 and TRBJ2-7; D is tentatively TRBD1 or TRBD2 (5 bases each). V was cut by 4 bases and J by 6 bases, with 13 bases left in between. The CDR3 runs to 13 residues. The V gene's germline CDR1 is LGHDT and CDR2 YNNKEL (reference sequence). CDR3 nucleotide sequence: TGTGCCAGCAGCCCAAGGATGGGGGTCGAGCAGTACTTC. This encodes CASSPRMGVEQYF.